Below, 30 T cell receptor beta chains from the same sample are listed, as sequenced in a study of early T cells in non-severe SARS-CoV-2 infection. TCRdb processed the 5' RACE reads anew with MiXCR; each CDR3 protein has one entry. The sample lists 25,000 to 35,000 distinct CDR3 sequences; 6.6% were seen once. What was sequenced was whole blood. The receptors originated from an adult who was a healthcare worker with PCR-confirmed SARS-CoV-2 infection or an uninfected control (not recorded which).

This clonotype was recorded at least ten times. The chain joins TRBV20-1 to TRBJ1-3, with 10 bases identical to TRBD1. The V gene end was trimmed by 5 bases and the J gene end by 4 bases; junction bases not matched to a gene: 2. Germline CDR1 DFQATT, CDR2 SNEGSKA (reference sequence). CDR3 length: 13 residues. CDR3 residues: CSALGQGGNTIYF. The CDR3 nucleotides are TGCAGTGCTCTGGGACAGGGGGGAAACACCATATATTTT.

The chain carries TRBV27 and TRBJ2-4, with 8 bases matching TRBD1. This CDR3 region has 15 residues. Germline V gives CDR1 MNHEY, CDR2 SMNVEV (reference sequence). V lost 5 bases and J lost 7; bases outside the gene matches: 10. Written as DNA, the CDR3 is TGTGCCAGCAGTGAATCCGGAACAGGGGGGAACATTCAGTACTTC. Its translation is CASSESGTGGNIQYF.

At least ten counts were recorded for this clonotype. V usage is TRBV27 and J usage is TRBJ1-1; 9 bases line up with TRBD1. J was trimmed by 5 bases and V by 3 bases; bases with no gene match: 4. The CDR3 consists of 14 residues. Germline assignment: CDR1 MNHEY and CDR2 SMNVEV (reference sequence). This chain's CDR3 is CASSFRTGETEAFF. Written as DNA, the CDR3 is TGTGCCAGCAGTTTCCGGACAGGGGAGACTGAAGCTTTCTTT.

Many counts were recorded for this clonotype. The genes are TRBV10-3 and TRBJ1-6; 11 nucleotides align to TRBD1. Unmatched junction bases numbered 3, after V lost 6 bases and J lost 5 bases. Germline CDR1 ENHRY, CDR2 SYGVKD. CDR3 length: 15 amino acids. Here the CDR3 reads CAIRGDRGNNSPLHF. CDR3 nucleotides: TGTGCCATCAGGGGGGACAGGGGGAATAATTCACCCCTCCACTTT.

As DNA, the CDR3 is TGTGCCAGCAGCCCGAGGACGGGATACTACAATGAGCAGTTCTTC. Protein product: CASSPRTGYYNEQFF. The rearrangement links TRBV5-6 to TRBJ2-1, with TRBD2 as a possible D gene (5 bases). CDR1 and CDR2 (germline): SGHDT, YYEEEE. V lost 4 bases and J lost 3, with 14 bases in between. The CDR3 covers 15 residues.

The sample holds many counts of this clonotype. The rearrangement links TRBV20-1 to TRBJ2-3, with 7 bases identical to TRBD2. The V gene end was trimmed by 0 bases and the J gene end by 7 bases; junction bases not matched to a gene: 10. Germline-derived CDR1 and CDR2 are DFQATT and SNEGSKA (reference sequence). The CDR3 has 15 amino acids. The CDR3 loop is CSARDLAGVLNTQYF. The CDR3 DNA follows: TGCAGTGCTAGAGATCTGGCGGGAGTCTTGAATACGCAGTATTTT.

In this sample, this clonotype turned up many times. The J gene is TRBJ1-5, the V gene TRBV7-2, with 8 positions matching TRBD1. Germline CDR1 is SGHTA and CDR2 is FQGNSA. The CDR3 spans 14 residues. V lost 5 bases to trimming and J lost 3 bases; unmatched junction nucleotides: 3. CDR3 in amino acids: CASSRTGTNQPQHF. The CDR3 bases are TGTGCCAGCAGCCGGACAGGGACCAATCAGCCCCAGCATTTT.

The table lists this clonotype with many counts. The chain carries TRBV28 and TRBJ2-7; the match to TRBD1 covers 8 bases. Trimming removed 9 bases from V and 2 bases from J; junction bases left unmatched: 6. The germline V gene encodes CDR1 MDHEN and CDR2 SYDVKM. The length of the CDR3 is 13 residues. CDR3 DNA sequence: TGTGCCAGTTTCAACAGGGGGACCTACGAGCAGTACTTC. This encodes CASFNRGTYEQYF.

This clonotype was detected many times. V usage is TRBV20-1 and J usage is TRBJ2-1; 10 positions match TRBD2. The CDR3 sequence is 15 residues long. Germline V lookup: CDR1 DFQATT, CDR2 SNEGSKA (reference sequence). V trimming: 5 bases; J trimming: 0 bases; junction bases outside the gene matches: 4. The CDR3: CSALSSGSSYNEQFF. As DNA, the CDR3 is TGCAGTGCTTTATCTAGCGGGAGCTCCTACAATGAGCAGTTCTTC.

This clonotype was found many times. The chain recombines TRBV12-3 or TRBV12-4 with TRBJ1-1; perhaps TRBD1 as D (5 bases). The CDR3 length is 15 residues. The ends were cut back, 5 bases at V and 6 bases at J, with 19 bases in the middle. The CDR3 region is CASSRDRDLKPEAFF. The CDR3 DNA reads TGTGCCAGCAGTCGTGACAGAGACCTCAAACCTGAAGCTTTCTTT.

This clonotype was picked up a small number of times. The DNA of the CDR3 is TGTGCCAGCAGTTCCCCCAGGGCGGAGACCCAGTACTTC. Translated, it gives CASSSPRAETQYF. This chain uses TRBV28 with TRBJ2-5; D may be TRBD1 (5 bases). The CDR3 length is 13 residues. Germline lookup yields CDR1 MDHEN and CDR2 SYDVKM. V was pared by 4 bases and J by 5 bases, with 11 bases between.

V and J are TRBV9 and TRBJ1-3; no clear D gene. The ends were cut back, 0 bases at V and 0 bases at J, with 7 bases in the middle. The CDR3 is 15 residues long. Germline values: CDR1 SGDLS, CDR2 YYNGEE. Here the CDR3 reads CASSVETSSGNTIYF. DNA for the CDR3: TGTGCCAGCAGCGTAGAAACGAGCTCTGGAAACACCATATATTTT.

This clonotype was detected ten times or more. The genes are TRBV7-9 and TRBJ2-7; possibly TRBD2 for D (5 bases). The CDR3 is made up of 13 amino acids. The germline CDR1 and CDR2 sequences are SEHNR and FQNEAQ (reference sequence). Trimming removed 0 bases from V and 4 bases from J, with 7 bases in between. The CDR3 bases are TGTGCCAGCAGCTTAGCGGGAGTATACGAGCAGTACTTC. This codes for CASSLAGVYEQYF.

As to this clonotype: A much larger clone is a single base away; this may be a read error. V and J are TRBV6-2 or TRBV6-3 and TRBJ1-1, with 7 bases matching TRBD1. This CDR3 has 14 residues. Germline V gives CDR1 MNHEY, CDR2 SVGEGT. The DNA of the CDR3 is TGTGCCAGCAGTTCCCTGGACAGGAACTCTGAAGCTTTCTTT. As protein: CASSSLDRNSEAFF.

This clonotype came up many times. V usage is TRBV27 and J usage is TRBJ1-6; unclear D gene. V was clipped by 6 bases and J by 6 bases, with 6 bases between them. CDR1 MNHEY and CDR2 SMNVEV come from the germline V gene (reference sequence). The CDR3 consists of 12 residues. CDR3 sequence (DNA): TGTGCCAGCAGCTACCCTAATTCACCCCTCCACTTT. Translated: CASSYPNSPLHF.

This clonotype was recorded many times. V usage is TRBV20-1 and J usage is TRBJ2-1; 11 nucleotides line up with TRBD2. V was clipped by 5 bases and J by 9 bases; unmatched bases: 9. CDR3 length: 14 amino acids. Germline lookup yields CDR1 DFQATT and CDR2 SNEGSKA (reference sequence). CDR3 amino acids: CSARRLAGSAEQFF. The CDR3 bases are TGCAGTGCTCGCCGACTAGCGGGATCCGCTGAGCAGTTCTTC.

This clonotype was counted at least ten times. The J gene is TRBJ2-6, the V gene TRBV19; TRBD2 is a possible D gene (5 bases). Germline CDR1 LNHDA, CDR2 SQIVND (reference sequence). The CDR3 has 14 amino acids. The V end lost 3 bases, the J end lost 2 bases, and 5 bases lay between the germline ends. The CDR3 nucleotides read TGTGCCAGTAGTATCGGGGCTGGGGCCAACGTCCTGACTTTC. This codes for CASSIGAGANVLTF. The whole variable domain, filled in from reference TRBV19 and TRBJ2-6, reads DGGITQSPKYLFRKEGQNVTLSCEQNLNHDAMYWYRQDPGQGLRLIYYSQIVNDFQKGDIAEGYSVSREKKESFPLTVTSAQKNPTAFYLCASSIGAGANVLTFGAGSRLTVL.

The chain employs TRBV7-2 and TRBJ2-1; D uncertain. Germline lookup yields CDR1 SGHTA and CDR2 FQGNSA. The CDR3 contains 12 residues. V lost 5 bases, J lost 7 bases, and 9 bases lay in between. CDR3 coding DNA: TGTGCCAGCAGCCTCTCCTTGAATGAGCAGTTCTTC. Its protein is CASSLSLNEQFF.

This clonotype was seen at least ten times. Mismatch with germline at one junction end may stem from a read error. The V call is TRBV4-2, the J call TRBJ2-1; D assignment may be TRBD1 or TRBD2 (5 bases each). This CDR3 contains 13 residues. CDR1 LGHNA and CDR2 YNFKEQ come from the germline V gene. This CDR3 reads CASSQDRLVGVRF. The CDR3 coding sequence is TGTGCCAGCAGCCAAGATAGGCTAGTGGGGGTTAGGTTC.

There are many counts of this clonotype. The CDR3 here is CASSQGEGADYGYTF. CDR3 nucleotides: TGCGCCAGCAGCCAAGGGGAGGGGGCGGACTATGGCTACACCTTC. The rearrangement links TRBV4-1 to TRBJ1-2; the match to TRBD1 covers 7 bases. V was clipped by 1 base and J by 3 bases; unmatched bases: 5. Germline CDR1 MGHRA, CDR2 YSYEKL. This CDR3 has 15 residues.

This clonotype was seen repeatedly, ten times or more. Its ends do not fully match the called genes, so a read error is possible. The V and J genes are TRBV7-9 and TRBJ2-7; D possibly uses TRBD1 or TRBD2 (6 bases each). CDR1 SEHNR and CDR2 FQNEAQ come from the germline V gene (reference sequence). The CDR3 loop spans 14 amino acids. The CDR3 spells CASRSVGGTYEQYF. The CDR3 DNA is TGTGCTAGCAGGAGCGTAGGGGGGACCTACGAGCAGTACTTC.

The gene calls are TRBV2 and TRBJ2-1; TRBD2 matches at 12 bases. CDR3 length: 15 residues. V dropped 7 bases and J dropped 6; count of bases not matched to a gene: 7. Per the germline V gene, CDR1 is SNHLY and CDR2 is FYNNEI. CDR3 in DNA: TGTGCCAGCACTCTAGGACTAGCGGGAAGCAATGAGCAGTTCTTC. Translated, it gives CASTLGLAGSNEQFF.

This clonotype was counted many times. J is TRBJ2-7 and V is TRBV2; the D call may be TRBD1 or TRBD2 (5 bases each). V shed 6 bases and J shed 3 bases, with 12 bases lying between them. CDR3 length: 13 residues. CDR1 and CDR2 from the germline V gene are SNHLY and FYNNEI. The CDR3 here is CASRGEPIYEQYF. The CDR3 bases are TGTGCCAGCAGGGGGGAACCAATCTACGAGCAGTACTTC.

The CDR3 region has the DNA TGCAGTGCTAGCCCCTGGGGTGAAGCTTTCTTT. Protein: CSASPWGEAFF. The rearrangement uses TRBV20-1 and TRBJ1-1, with D unclear. This CDR3 contains 11 residues. Looked up from germline, CDR1 is DFQATT and CDR2 is SNEGSKA (reference sequence). Trimming left V 3 bases short and J 7 bases short, with 9 bases between.

As regards this clonotype: A single base separates this from a much larger clone, so it may be a read error. V gene TRBV27 combines with J gene TRBJ1-4, with TRBD1 matching over 7 bases. The V gene's germline CDR1 is MNHEY and CDR2 SMNVEV (reference sequence). J was trimmed by 2 bases and V by 10 bases; bases with no gene match: 13. The CDR3 has 16 amino acids. The CDR3 sequence is CANRVRQGTTNEKLFF. The CDR3, as DNA: TGTGCCAACAGGGTCCGACAGGGAACCACTAATGAAAAACTGTTTTTT.

This clonotype was observed a few times. The chain carries TRBV9 and TRBJ2-3; D ambiguous. CDR3 length equals 16 residues. V was clipped by 2 bases and J by 2 bases, with 15 bases between them. The germline CDR1 and CDR2 sequences are SGDLS and YYNGEE. The CDR3 here is CASSVGIADYTDTQYF. CDR3 DNA: TGTGCCAGCAGCGTTGGTATCGCAGATTACACAGATACGCAGTATTTT.

This clonotype was found many times. The chain recombines TRBV6-6 with TRBJ2-5; 10 bases align to TRBD2. Trimming at V came to 6 bases and at J to 5 bases, leaving 15 bases not matched to a gene. The CDR3 is 17 amino acids. Germline assignment: CDR1 MNHNY and CDR2 SVGAGI (reference sequence). The DNA of the CDR3 is TGTGCCAGCAGATACCCCTTAGCGGGAGGAGGGATTGAGACCCAGTACTTC. Translating gives CASRYPLAGGGIETQYF.

In this sample, this clonotype turned up a few times. The chain combines TRBV29-1 with TRBJ1-2; TRBD1 aligns across 7 bases. V dropped 4 bases and J dropped 13; count of bases not matched to a gene: 9. Per germline, CDR1 SQVTM and CDR2 ANQGSEA. This CDR3 region has 11 residues. The CDR3 is CSVGTGDKGTF. The CDR3 DNA reads as TGCAGCGTTGGAACAGGGGACAAAGGCACCTTC.

Ten or more counts support this clonotype. The J gene is TRBJ2-2, the V gene TRBV27, with a weak D call TRBD1 (5 bases). Germline V gene sequence: CDR1 MNHEY, CDR2 SMNVEV (reference sequence). The V end lost 4 bases, the J end lost 7 bases, and 10 bases lay between the germline ends. This CDR3 has 13 residues. In DNA form, the CDR3 reads TGTGCCAGCAGTTCAGATACAGGCGGGGAGCTGTTTTTT. Translated: CASSSDTGGELFF.

The chain joins TRBV2 to TRBJ2-3; 9 positions match TRBD2. The junction had 13 bases not matched to a gene; V was cut back by 2 bases and J by 4 bases. This CDR3 has 18 residues. Germline V lookup: CDR1 SNHLY, CDR2 FYNNEI. The CDR3 coding sequence is TGTGCCAGCAGTGAAATTAGCGGGAGTACGGGCAAATCAGATACGCAGTATTTT. This sequence encodes CASSEISGSTGKSDTQYF.